One sample yielded the 26 T cell receptor beta chains listed below, sequenced in a study of T cell responses to AZD1222 COVID-19 vaccine. Using immunoSEQ multiplex PCR, the repertoire was profiled, and TCRdb retains in-frame clones only, with some absent. The sample holds fewer than 200,000 clones; 70% to 90% are singletons and the top ten take approximately 0.5%. Here the sequenced sample was peripheral blood, taken on day 0 of AZD1222 vaccination. All receptors come from an adult in good health.

This clone has a handful of counts. The chain uses TRBV5-8 and TRBJ2-2, with 7 bases matching TRBD2. Germline loops: CDR1 SGHTS, CDR2 YDEGEE. The CDR3 spans 16 residues. V shed 2 bases, J shed 6 bases, and the junction held 10 bases outside the gene matches. The CDR3 DNA reads TGTGCCAGCAGCTTATCGGCGGGAGTTACAGCCGGGGAGCTGTTTTTT. The encoded protein is CASSLSAGVTAGELFF.

This chain connects TRBV4-1 to TRBJ1-5, with 7 bases fitting TRBD1. CDR1 and CDR2 from the germline V gene are MGHRA and YSYEKL. Unmatched junction bases numbered 6, after V lost 1 base and J lost 3 bases. CDR3 length equals 16 residues. CDR3 sequence (DNA): TGCGCCAGCAGCCAAGTCCCGGGACAGATCAATCAGCCCCAGCATTTT. The encoded protein is CASSQVPGQINQPQHF.

The chain has TRBV19 and TRBJ2-3; 7 nucleotides line up with TRBD2. Germline V gene lookup returns CDR1 LNHDA and CDR2 SQIVND (reference sequence). The V segment lost 3 bases and the J segment 2 bases; nucleotides outside the gene matches: 2. This CDR3 has 14 residues. In DNA, the CDR3 is TGTGCCAGTAGTATTGGGGGGGTCACAGATACGCAGTATTTT. Translating gives CASSIGGVTDTQYF. Using reference TRBV19 and TRBJ2-3 for the parts outside the CDR3, the full variable domain is DGGITQSPKYLFRKEGQNVTLSCEQNLNHDAMYWYRQDPGQGLRLIYYSQIVNDFQKGDIAEGYSVSREKKESFPLTVTSAQKNPTAFYLCASSIGGVTDTQYFGPGTRLTVL.

Remarks on this clone: This sample also contains other DNA sequences that code for the same CDR3. This chain uses TRBV7-8 with TRBJ2-7, with D maybe TRBD1 (6 bases). Germline CDR1 SGHVS, CDR2 FQNEAQ. There are 12 residues in the CDR3. V was pared by 5 bases and J by 4 bases, with 9 bases between. CDR3 amino acids: CASSLGAYEQYF. In DNA, the CDR3 is TGTGCCAGCAGCCTGGGGGCTTACGAGCAGTACTTC.

The CDR3 reads CASKFSISYEQYF. The CDR3, as DNA: TGTGCCAGCAAGTTCAGCATCTCCTACGAGCAGTACTTC. V usage is TRBV6-5 and J usage is TRBJ2-7, with D uncertain. Germline V CDR1 and CDR2: MNHEY, SVGAGI. The CDR3 is 13 residues long. V was cut by 7 bases and J by 0 bases, with 10 bases left in between.

The chain is built from TRBV5-6 and TRBJ2-7, with D perhaps TRBD2 (5 bases). Looked up from germline, CDR1 is SGHDT and CDR2 is YYEEEE. Deletions cut 4 bases from V and 3 bases from J, with 14 bases between. The CDR3 extends over 14 amino acids. CDR3 loop: CASSPLGPRYEQYF. Written as DNA, the CDR3 is TGTGCCAGCAGCCCACTAGGTCCTCGCTACGAGCAGTACTTC.

V usage is TRBV20-1 and J usage is TRBJ1-2; TRBD1 matches at 10 bases. Trimming cost V 3 bases and J 4 bases; bases outside gene matches: 5. Per germline, CDR1 DFQATT and CDR2 SNEGSKA (reference sequence). The CDR3 covers 14 residues. CDR3 nucleotides: TGCAGTGCTAGTTTGGGACAGGGGATCTATGGCTACACCTTC. Amino acids: CSASLGQGIYGYTF.

The V gene is TRBV6-4, the J gene TRBJ2-7; D possibly corresponds to TRBD1 (6 bases). Between the trimmed V and J ends, which lost 2 bases and 2 bases, there was a span of 16 bases. Germline CDR1 and CDR2: MRHNA and SNTAGT. CDR3 length: 16 amino acids. DNA for the CDR3: TGTGCCAGCAGTGACCCGACCGTAGGGGGAGCCTACGAGCAGTACTTC. As protein: CASSDPTVGGAYEQYF.

The chain has TRBV12-2 and TRBJ1-2. TRBV12-2 has pseudogene status. This CDR3 has 14 amino acids. Here the CDR3 DNA reads TGTGCAAGTCGAGTCGCGCGGGCCGACTATGGCTACACCTTC. Translated, it gives CASRVARADYGYTF.

This rearrangement joins TRBV6-5 to TRBJ2-7; possible D gene TRBD2, 5 bases. CDR1 and CDR2 from the germline V gene are MNHEY and SVGAGI. The germline V and J ends were trimmed by 4 bases and 2 bases, with 18 bases remaining between them. The CDR3 has 16 amino acids. In DNA, the CDR3 is TGTGCCAGCAGTTCCCTGGACCGGGGTGATCCCTACGAGCAGTACTTC. The encoded protein is CASSSLDRGDPYEQYF.

This chain joins TRBV7-8 and TRBJ2-7; D possibly corresponds to TRBD1 (6 bases). The CDR3 loop spans 13 amino acids. Germline V gene lookup returns CDR1 SGHVS and CDR2 FQNEAQ. V gave up 5 bases and J gave up 3 bases, with 11 bases separating them. CDR3 amino acids: CASSVGQNYEQYF. CDR3 bases: TGTGCCAGCAGCGTTGGACAGAACTACGAGCAGTACTTC.

The chain is built from TRBV6-1 and TRBJ2-7; 7 nucleotides match TRBD2. Looked up from germline, CDR1 is MNHNS and CDR2 is SASEGT. This CDR3 has 15 amino acids. The J segment lost 2 bases and the V segment lost 1 base, leaving 5 bases of the junction unmatched. Written as DNA, the CDR3 is TGTGCCAGCAGTGAAGAGCGGGAACCCACCTACGAGCAGTACTTC. Translation: CASSEEREPTYEQYF.

J is TRBJ2-1 and V is TRBV9, with TRBD2 identical over 11 bases. J was trimmed by 6 bases and V by 0 bases; bases with no gene match: 8. Germline CDR1 and CDR2: SGDLS and YYNGEE. There are 17 residues in the CDR3. The CDR3 DNA sequence: TGTGCCAGCAGCGTAGATCCTCTAGCGGGAGGTTTCAATGAGCAGTTCTTC. It encodes CASSVDPLAGGFNEQFF.

The rearrangement joins TRBV4-1 to TRBJ1-5; D is perhaps TRBD1 (5 bases). Germline V lookup: CDR1 MGHRA, CDR2 YSYEKL. This CDR3 is 16 amino acids long. The V end lost 0 bases, the J end lost 1 base, and 10 bases lay between the germline ends. The CDR3 DNA follows: TGCGCCAGCAGCCAAGAAGGGACGTCGAGCAATCAGCCCCAGCATTTT. Amino acids: CASSQEGTSSNQPQHF.

This clone was counted a single time. The chain has TRBV7-8 and TRBJ2-1, with TRBD2 matching 9 bases. CDR3 length equals 15 residues. V shed 3 bases and J 8 bases; nucleotides not matched to a gene: 8. Germline-derived CDR1 and CDR2 are SGHVS and FQNEAQ. The chain's CDR3 is CASSFGAGGGDEQFF. For the CDR3, the DNA is TGTGCCAGCAGCTTCGGAGCGGGAGGTGGCGATGAGCAGTTCTTC.

V gene TRBV10-3 combines with J gene TRBJ1-1; D is undetermined. V dropped 0 bases and J dropped 1 base, with 9 bases sitting between them. Germline V gene sequence: CDR1 ENHRY, CDR2 SYGVKD. This CDR3 is 15 amino acids long. The CDR3 sequence: CAISESRAGNTEAFF. Here the CDR3 DNA reads TGTGCCATCAGTGAGTCCCGGGCGGGGAACACTGAAGCTTTCTTT.

This sequence joins TRBV19 and TRBJ1-5; 10 bases fit TRBD1. This CDR3 is built from 14 residues. Per the germline V gene, CDR1 is LNHDA and CDR2 is SQIVND (reference sequence). V gave up 7 bases and J gave up 6 bases; unmatched junction bases: 6. CDR3 sequence reads: CASKPGQGTQPQHF. CDR3 bases: TGTGCCAGTAAACCGGGACAGGGGACTCAGCCCCAGCATTTT.

The J gene is TRBJ2-7, the V gene TRBV18; D is undetermined. Germline lookup yields CDR1 KGHSH and CDR2 LQKENI. CDR3 length: 13 residues. Trimming removed 3 bases from V and 0 bases from J, with 6 bases in between. For the CDR3, the DNA is TGTGCCAGCTCACCCCCGAGCTCCTACGAGCAGTACTTC. Its protein product is CASSPPSSYEQYF.

The CDR3 here is CASSLGPTGAYEQYF. In DNA form, the CDR3 reads TGTGCCAGCAGTTTAGGGCCAACCGGTGCCTACGAGCAGTACTTC. The chain is built from TRBV27 and TRBJ2-7, with D hard to call. This CDR3 comprises 15 residues. CDR1 MNHEY and CDR2 SMNVEV come from the germline V gene (reference sequence). V shed 2 bases and J shed 2 bases, with 13 bases lying between them.

This clone appeared once. The gene calls are TRBV11-3 and TRBJ2-3; 13 bases align to TRBD2. The CDR3 runs to 16 residues. The germline V gene encodes CDR1 SGHNT and CDR2 YENEEA. J lost 6 bases, V lost 4 bases, and 7 bases had no gene match. The CDR3 DNA reads TGTGCCAGCAGCTCTCGGACTAGCGGGGGAGCGGATACGCAGTATTTT. It encodes CASSSRTSGGADTQYF.

This clone was recorded a few times. This sequence joins TRBV18 and TRBJ2-7; D is unresolved. The V end was cut by 3 bases, the J end by 1 base, with 10 bases between. From germline, CDR1 is KGHSH and CDR2 LQKENI. This CDR3 is built from 14 residues. CDR3 amino acids: CASSPEAGSYEQYF. CDR3 bases: TGTGCCAGCTCACCGGAAGCTGGGTCCTACGAGCAGTACTTC.

The chain is built from TRBV29-1 and TRBJ1-1; D is unclear. V dropped 4 bases and J dropped 1 base, with 10 bases sitting between them. The CDR3 spans 13 residues. Germline V CDR1 and CDR2: SQVTM, ANQGSEA. DNA of the CDR3: TGCAGCGTTGCGCCGAGGGAGAACACTGAAGCTTTCTTT. Translating gives CSVAPRENTEAFF.

The chain recombines TRBV19 with TRBJ1-1; D ambiguous. Trimming stripped 2 bases from V and 6 bases from J, with 7 bases between. The CDR3 is 12 amino acids. Germline values: CDR1 LNHDA, CDR2 SQIVND (reference sequence). The DNA of the CDR3 is TGTGCCAGTAGTATACGTCTTTCTGAAGCTTTCTTT. This codes for CASSIRLSEAFF.

V gene TRBV15 combines with J gene TRBJ2-5; 12 bases match TRBD1. J was trimmed by 7 bases and V by 5 bases; bases with no gene match: 5. This CDR3 has 14 residues. Germline assignment: CDR1 LNHNV and CDR2 YYDKDF (reference sequence). The DNA for the CDR3 is TGTGCCACCAGCCCCGGGACAGGGGGCTGGACCCAGTACTTC. Translating gives CATSPGTGGWTQYF.

Worth noting for this clone: At one boundary the junction diverges from the germline segment, which might be a read error. This chain joins TRBV4-1 and TRBJ1-4, with no clear D. CDR1 and CDR2 (germline): MGHRA, YSYEKL. The CDR3 sequence is 14 residues long. The CDR3 DNA reads TGCGCCAGCAGCCAAGACTCGCTAAATGAAAATCTGTTTTTT. The encoded protein is CASSQDSLNENLFF.

The V gene is TRBV28, the J gene TRBJ1-1, with D maybe TRBD1 (5 bases). CDR3 length equals 13 residues. Trimming stripped 6 bases from V and 5 bases from J, with 13 bases between. Germline CDR1 is MDHEN and CDR2 is SYDVKM. CDR3 residues: CASRRTHRTEAFF. The CDR3 DNA reads as TGTGCCAGCAGACGAACCCACAGGACTGAAGCTTTCTTT.